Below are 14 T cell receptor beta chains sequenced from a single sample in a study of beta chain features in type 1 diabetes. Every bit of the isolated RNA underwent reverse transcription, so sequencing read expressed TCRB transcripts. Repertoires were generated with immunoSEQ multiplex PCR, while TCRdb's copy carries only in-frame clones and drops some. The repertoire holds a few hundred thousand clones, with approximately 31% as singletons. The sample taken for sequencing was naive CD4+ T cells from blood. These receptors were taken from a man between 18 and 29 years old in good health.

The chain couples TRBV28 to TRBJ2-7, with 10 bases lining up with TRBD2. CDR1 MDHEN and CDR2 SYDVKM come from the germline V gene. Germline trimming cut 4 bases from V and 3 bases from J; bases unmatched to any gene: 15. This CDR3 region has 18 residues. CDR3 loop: CASSSPLAGGPIYYEQYF. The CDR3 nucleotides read TGTGCCAGCAGTTCGCCATTAGCGGGAGGCCCAATCTACTACGAGCAGTACTTC.

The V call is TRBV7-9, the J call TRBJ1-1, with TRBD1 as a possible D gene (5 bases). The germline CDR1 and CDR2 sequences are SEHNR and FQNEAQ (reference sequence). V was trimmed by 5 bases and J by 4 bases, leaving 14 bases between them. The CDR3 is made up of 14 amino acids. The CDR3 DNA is TGTGCCAGCAGCATAAATCAGGGTGGCACTGAAGCTTTCTTT. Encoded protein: CASSINQGGTEAFF.

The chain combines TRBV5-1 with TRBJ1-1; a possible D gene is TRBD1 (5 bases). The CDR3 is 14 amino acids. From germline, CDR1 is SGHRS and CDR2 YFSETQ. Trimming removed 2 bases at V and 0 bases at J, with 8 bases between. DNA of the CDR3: TGCGCCAGCAGCTTCACGGACATGAACACTGAAGCTTTCTTT. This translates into CASSFTDMNTEAFF.

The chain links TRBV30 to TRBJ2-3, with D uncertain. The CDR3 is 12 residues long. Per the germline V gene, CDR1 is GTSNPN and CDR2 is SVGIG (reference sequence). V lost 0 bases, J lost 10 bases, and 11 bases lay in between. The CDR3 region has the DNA TGTGCCTGGAGTGTGGTCCAAACGGCGCAGTATTTT. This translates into CAWSVVQTAQYF.

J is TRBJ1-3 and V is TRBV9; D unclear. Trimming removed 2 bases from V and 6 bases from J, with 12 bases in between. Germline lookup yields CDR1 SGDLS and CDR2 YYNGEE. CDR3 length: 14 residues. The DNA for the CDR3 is TGTGCCAGCAGCGTCCGACCATGGAAAAACACCATATATTTT. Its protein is CASSVRPWKNTIYF.

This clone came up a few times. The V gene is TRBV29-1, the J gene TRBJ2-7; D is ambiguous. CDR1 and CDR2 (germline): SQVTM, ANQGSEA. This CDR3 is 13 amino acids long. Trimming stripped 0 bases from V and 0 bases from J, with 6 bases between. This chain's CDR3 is CSVEDRYSYEQYF. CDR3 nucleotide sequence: TGCAGCGTTGAAGACCGTTACTCCTACGAGCAGTACTTC.

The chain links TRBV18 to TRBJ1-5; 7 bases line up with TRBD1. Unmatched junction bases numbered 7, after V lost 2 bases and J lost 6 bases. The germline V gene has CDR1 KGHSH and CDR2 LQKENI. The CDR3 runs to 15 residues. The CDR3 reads CASSPGQAESQPQHF. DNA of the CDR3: TGTGCCAGCTCACCAGGACAGGCTGAAAGTCAGCCCCAGCATTTT.

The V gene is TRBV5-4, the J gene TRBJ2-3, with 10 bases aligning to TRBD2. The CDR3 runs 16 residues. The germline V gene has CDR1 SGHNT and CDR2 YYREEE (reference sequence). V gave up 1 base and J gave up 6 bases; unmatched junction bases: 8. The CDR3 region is CASSLRLAGFEDTQYF. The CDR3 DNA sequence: TGTGCCAGCAGCTTGAGACTAGCGGGCTTCGAGGATACGCAGTATTTT.

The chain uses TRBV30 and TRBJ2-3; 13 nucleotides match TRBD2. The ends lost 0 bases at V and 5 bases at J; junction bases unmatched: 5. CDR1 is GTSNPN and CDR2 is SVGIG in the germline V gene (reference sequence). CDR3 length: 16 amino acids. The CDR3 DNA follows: TGTGCCTGGAGTGTAGGACTAGCGGGAGAGGTAGATACGCAGTATTTT. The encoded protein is CAWSVGLAGEVDTQYF.

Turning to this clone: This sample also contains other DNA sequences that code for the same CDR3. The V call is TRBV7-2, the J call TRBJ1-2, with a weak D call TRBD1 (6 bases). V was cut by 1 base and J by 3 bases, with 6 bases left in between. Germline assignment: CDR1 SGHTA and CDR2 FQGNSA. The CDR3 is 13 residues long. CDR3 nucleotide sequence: TGTGCCAGCAGCTTAGGACAGGACTATGGCTACACCTTC. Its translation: CASSLGQDYGYTF.

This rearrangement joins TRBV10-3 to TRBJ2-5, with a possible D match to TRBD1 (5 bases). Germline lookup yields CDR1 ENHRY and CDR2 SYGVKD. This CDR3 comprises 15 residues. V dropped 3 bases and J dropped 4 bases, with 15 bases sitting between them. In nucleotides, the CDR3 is TGTGCCATCAGTGACCCAAGGGGTCAGGGAGAGACCCAGTACTTC. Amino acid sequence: CAISDPRGQGETQYF.

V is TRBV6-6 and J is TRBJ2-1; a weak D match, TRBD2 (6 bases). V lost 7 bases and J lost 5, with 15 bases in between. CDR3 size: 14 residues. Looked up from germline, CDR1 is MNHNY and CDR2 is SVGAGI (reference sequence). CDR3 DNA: TGTGCCAGCATTCCAATGGGACTCAACAATGAGCAGTTCTTC. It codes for CASIPMGLNNEQFF.

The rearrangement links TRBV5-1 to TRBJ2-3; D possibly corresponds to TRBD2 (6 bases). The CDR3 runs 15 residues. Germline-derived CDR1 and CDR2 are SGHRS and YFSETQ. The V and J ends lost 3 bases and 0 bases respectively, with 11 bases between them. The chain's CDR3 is CASSSGGISTDTQYF. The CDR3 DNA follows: TGCGCCAGCAGCTCGGGCGGGATTAGCACAGATACGCAGTATTTT.

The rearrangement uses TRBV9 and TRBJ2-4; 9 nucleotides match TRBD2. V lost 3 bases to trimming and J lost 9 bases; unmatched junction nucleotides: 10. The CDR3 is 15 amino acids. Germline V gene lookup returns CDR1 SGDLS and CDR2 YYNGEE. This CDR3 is CASSASSGSSGIQYF. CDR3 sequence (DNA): TGTGCCAGCAGCGCTAGTAGCGGGAGTTCAGGCATTCAGTACTTC.